The following is a T cell receptor beta chain sequence with its context. Using immunoSEQ multiplex PCR, the repertoire was profiled, and TCRdb retains in-frame clones only, with some absent. The sample lists some 170,000 clones; over 80% were seen once. This sample was included in a study of blood T cell repertoires in COVID-19. Across the study: Sources were T cells, B-cell-depleted T cells, or PBMCs; the material itself was cDNA or gDNA.

V trimming: 5 bases; J trimming: 6 bases; junction bases outside the gene matches: 4. CDR1 and CDR2 from the germline V gene are LNHDA and SQIVND (reference sequence). This CDR3 comprises 13 residues. The clonotype originates from a woman between 45 and 65 years old with acute or convalescent COVID-19. This chain uses TRBV19 with TRBJ1-2; TRBD1 matches 9 bases. The specimen sequenced was peripheral blood. The CDR3 region has the DNA TGTGCCAGTAGTCAGGGGACAGGGCATGGCTACACCTTC. Translation gives CASSQGTGHGYTF.